The source of this TCR beta chain is a study of T cells in Graves' hyperthyroidism and ophthalmopathy. Study-wide points: From stable hyperthyroidism, ophthalmopathy was separated by a 13 V-J model.

Amplification targeted TCR beta CDR3 regions from RNA transcripts. The HTBI set primed first-round TCR CDR3 RT-PCR. TCRdb analysed the multiplex PCR reads with MiXCR anew, one entry per CDR3 protein. In the table there are about 720,000 distinct CDR3 sequences, roughly a sixth of which are singletons. In its sample, this clonotype was seen a few times. Antigen specificity is unknown. The length of the CDR3 is 13 residues. V lost 7 bases and J lost 3, with 10 bases in between. From germline, CDR1 is LNHDA and CDR2 SQIVND (reference sequence). The sequencing sample was made of blood. This chain connects TRBV19 to TRBJ1-5, with D hard to call. The sequence derives from a woman between 50 and 59 years old with Graves' hyperthyroidism that later progressed to Graves' ophthalmopathy. This CDR3 is CASKEAPNQPQHF. In nucleotides, the CDR3 is TGTGCCAGTAAGGAGGCGCCCAATCAGCCCCAGCATTTT.